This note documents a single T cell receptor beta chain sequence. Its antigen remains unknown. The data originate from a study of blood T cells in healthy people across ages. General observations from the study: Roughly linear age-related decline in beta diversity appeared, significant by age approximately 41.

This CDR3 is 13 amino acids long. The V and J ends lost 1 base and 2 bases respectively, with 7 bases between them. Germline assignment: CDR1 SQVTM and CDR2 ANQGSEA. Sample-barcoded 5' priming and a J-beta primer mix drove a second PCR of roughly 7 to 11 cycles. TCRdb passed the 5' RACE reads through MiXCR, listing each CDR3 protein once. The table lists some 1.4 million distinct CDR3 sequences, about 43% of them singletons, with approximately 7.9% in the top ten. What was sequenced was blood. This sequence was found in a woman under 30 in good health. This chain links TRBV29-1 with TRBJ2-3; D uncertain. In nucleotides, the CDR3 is TGCAGCGTTGAAGGGACCTCCACAGATACGCAGTATTTT. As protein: CSVEGTSTDTQYF.